The present TCR beta chain was sequenced within a study of beta chain features in type 1 diabetes. This clone occurred a few times. The antigen is undetermined. Cells sorted by CD45RO/CCR7/CD25/CD127/CD95/CD27 comprised CD4+ naive, central memory, regulatory and stem cell-like memory cells. The sequenced template was cDNA made from the entire isolated RNA. An average of about 3.6 million reads was obtained for naive, central memory and regulatory T cell samples. Repertoires were generated with immunoSEQ multiplex PCR, while TCRdb's copy carries only in-frame clones and drops some. The table records 350,000 to 400,000 clones, roughly 13% of them present only once. This CDR3 has 12 amino acids. V was clipped by 8 bases and J by 4 bases, with 11 bases between them. The germline gives CDR1 SEHNR, CDR2 FQNEAQ (reference sequence). Study outcomes and limitations: Type 1 diabetes patients showed a moderate but significant shortening of TCRB CDR3s in all four CD4+ subsets. Comparison showed that naive, central memory and Treg TCRB repertoires appeared more similar among patients than among healthy donors. Type 1 diabetes patients showed fewer insertions and more deletions at VDJ junctions.

This sequence was found in a woman between 18 and 29 years old with type 1 diabetes. V usage is TRBV7-9 and J usage is TRBJ1-2, with D possibly being TRBD1 (5 bases). The sample consisted of naive CD4+ T cells from blood. CDR3 nucleotides: TGTGCCAGCGGGGCTCGGCCCTATGGCTACACCTTC. Encoded protein: CASGARPYGYTF.